This entry lists 14 T cell receptor beta chains sequenced from one sample in a study of human T cells and chemical hapten exposure (dated by TCRdb to the early 2020s). This specimen's time point label, interpreted: patch test 2, 6 weeks after DPC sensitization. The treatment or condition label corresponds to: therapeutic diphenylcyclopropenone sensitization with weekly scalp DPC. The library came from RACE. The sequencing machine was a NextSeq 500. The public reads were reprocessed in TCRdb via fastp at Q25 and MiXCR, keeping in-frame beta chains. Rows are combined by CDR3 protein, so each entry shows the most common genes and DNA. This sample holds about 100,000 distinct CDR3 sequences; more than 9.5% were observed only once. More than 3% of the sample is in the top ten clones. The input for sequencing was whole blood, taken in connection with sensitization to the hapten diphenylcyclopropenone (DPC). The receptors stem from a woman aged 40 to 50 with alopecia areata. Some clones in this sample may be carry-over from other donors' samples.

This clonotype came up many times. The chain carries TRBV24-1 and TRBJ2-5; D unresolved. There are 14 residues in the CDR3. Germline loops: CDR1 KGHDR, CDR2 SFDVKD. The V gene lost 4 bases and the J gene lost 2 bases, with 10 bases spanning the gap. The CDR3 protein is CATSDPGPQETQYF. CDR3 DNA: TGTGCCACCAGTGACCCTGGGCCTCAAGAGACCCAGTACTTC.

This clonotype was recorded only once. Being one base from a much bigger clone, this may be a read error. The chain recombines TRBV5-4 with TRBJ1-1, with no clear D. Trimming removed 4 bases at V and 5 bases at J, with 18 bases between. Germline CDR1 and CDR2: SGHNT and YYREEE (reference sequence). The CDR3 runs to 15 residues. The CDR3, as DNA: TGTGCCAGCAGCCGGAGTGGGTCGGGAGGTACTGAAGCTTTCTTT. Its protein is CASSRSGSGGTEAFF.

This chain links TRBV5-1 with TRBJ2-5; 9 bases are shared with TRBD2. The CDR3 is 16 residues long. V shed 0 bases and J 5 bases; nucleotides not matched to a gene: 8. Germline V CDR1 and CDR2: SGHRS, YFSETQ. The CDR3 DNA reads as TGCGCCAGCAGCTTGGCCGGACTAGCGTCAGGCGAGACCCAGTACTTC. Amino acids: CASSLAGLASGETQYF.

The V and J genes are TRBV12-3 or TRBV12-4 and TRBJ1-1; perhaps TRBD1 as D (6 bases). Deletions cut 1 base from V and 2 bases from J, with 14 bases between. The CDR3 is 16 residues long. CDR3 nucleotide sequence: TGTGCCAGCAGTTTAGGGCAGGGGCTTCGAAACACTGAAGCTTTCTTT. Residues: CASSLGQGLRNTEAFF.

This clonotype was counted at least ten times. This chain uses TRBV13 with TRBJ2-4; D could derive from TRBD1 or TRBD2 (5 bases each). Trimming removed 3 bases at V and 4 bases at J, with 13 bases between. Germline V gene data show CDR1 as PRHDT and CDR2 as FYEKMQ (reference sequence). The CDR3 runs 15 residues. The CDR3 reads CASSLPGPGKNIQYF. The CDR3 region has the DNA TGTGCCAGCAGCTTGCCGGGGCCAGGAAAAAACATTCAGTACTTC.

The chain couples TRBV29-1 to TRBJ2-7; no reliable D call. V was cut by 6 bases and J by 5 bases, with 35 bases left in between. Germline V lookup: CDR1 SQVTM, CDR2 ANQGSEA. The CDR3 extends over 19 amino acids. This CDR3 is CSVRKPLWESVSLANEQYF. The CDR3 nucleotides are TGCAGCGTCCGCAAACCCCTTTGGGAATCTGTATCATTAGCTAACGAGCAGTACTTC.

In this sample, this clonotype turned up a few times. The rearrangement uses TRBV11-2 and TRBJ1-5; D gene unclear. V shed 3 bases and J shed 5 bases, with 8 bases lying between them. CDR1 is SGHAT, CDR2 FQNNGV, per germline. The CDR3 is 13 amino acids. For the CDR3, the DNA is TGTGCCAGCAGCTTGAATTCCTATCAGCCCCAGCATTTT. Translation gives CASSLNSYQPQHF.

At least ten counts were recorded for this clonotype. The rearrangement uses TRBV5-1 and TRBJ2-5; 7 nucleotides match TRBD1. The CDR3 has 14 residues. CDR1 and CDR2 from the germline V gene are SGHRS and YFSETQ. The trim removed 2 bases at V and 3 bases at J, leaving 4 bases unmatched. In nucleotides, the CDR3 is TGCGCCAGCAGCTTCTCCGGGACAGAAGAGACCCAGTACTTC. Its translation: CASSFSGTEETQYF.

In the case of this clonotype: Since the CDR3 does not end with the conserved phenylalanine or tryptophan, this likely comes from a read error. V gene TRBV7-8 combines with J gene TRBJ1-5; no reliable D call. The length of the CDR3 is 15 residues. Trimming removed 1 base at V and 2 bases at J, with 9 bases between. The germline gives CDR1 SGHVS, CDR2 FQNEAQ. CDR3 DNA: TGTGCCAGCAGCTTAGGCAGCGGGGGCAATCAGCCCCAGCATCTT. It is translated as CASSLGSGGNQPQHL.

This clonotype came up many times. The V and J genes are TRBV19 and TRBJ2-2, with D maybe TRBD1 (5 bases). CDR3 length equals 13 residues. The V gene lost 11 bases and the J gene lost 5 bases, with 15 bases spanning the gap. Germline lookup yields CDR1 LNHDA and CDR2 SQIVND (reference sequence). The CDR3 reads CAAGSLQTGELFF. The CDR3 coding sequence is TGTGCCGCAGGGTCCCTGCAAACCGGGGAGCTGTTTTTT.

This chain joins TRBV3-2 and TRBJ2-3; TRBD1, the table's D call, lacks a check against the DNA. TRBV3-2 is flagged as a pseudogene. This CDR3 spans 15 amino acids. The CDR3 DNA reads TGTGCCAGCAGCCAAGCCGGGGGGTTGGGAGATACGCAGTATTTT. Amino acids: CASSQAGGLGDTQYF.

This clonotype was found a few times. V and J are TRBV12-3 or TRBV12-4 and TRBJ1-1; D is perhaps TRBD1 (5 bases). This CDR3 contains 12 residues. The V end lost 5 bases, the J end lost 8 bases, and 12 bases lay between the germline ends. As DNA, the CDR3 is TGTGCCAGCAGTCCACAGACAGCAGAAGCTTTCTTT. Its protein is CASSPQTAEAFF.

V usage is TRBV3-1 and J usage is TRBJ1-3, with D tentatively TRBD1 (5 bases). The V gene's germline CDR1 is LGHDT and CDR2 YNNKEL (reference sequence). V was shortened by 5 bases and J by 0 bases, with 20 bases between the two germline ends. This CDR3 is built from 18 residues. CDR3 sequence (DNA): TGTGCCAGCAGCGCGACTCCAATGACAGAAAGCTCTGGAAACACCATATATTTT. Translating it yields CASSATPMTESSGNTIYF. Full variable domain (remainder filled in from reference TRBV3-1 and TRBJ1-3): DTAVSQTPKYLVTQMGNDKSIKCEQNLGHDTMYWYKQDSKKFLKIMFSYNNKELIINETVPNRFSPKSPDKAHLNLHINSLELGDSAVYFCASSATPMTESSGNTIYFGEGSWLTVV.

This clonotype was observed many times. The genes are TRBV3-1 and TRBJ1-1; tentatively, D is TRBD1 (6 bases). Germline CDR1 LGHDT, CDR2 YNNKEL (reference sequence). Trimming left V 0 bases short and J 7 bases short, with 15 bases between. The CDR3 has 15 residues. The CDR3 coding sequence is TGTGCCAGCAGCCAAGACAGGGGAATTTGGATTGAAGCTTTCTTT. Protein: CASSQDRGIWIEAFF.